This T cell receptor beta chain was captured by sequencing in a study of cytomegalovirus exposure and HLA in healthy donors. Overall study findings and caveats: Researchers counted around 180 TCR beta chains as cytomegalovirus-associated.

As to this clone: Antigen unknown.

A multiplex PCR was run with 60 Vbeta primers and 13 Jbeta primers. Per the study methods: Counted up in a later analysis, unique TCR beta chains came to about 80 million, with around 11 million shared. Some clones are missing from TCRdb's copy, which holds only in-frame ones; the method was immunoSEQ multiplex PCR. V and J calls and clone size are copied from that table; D and trimming were computed from the DNA. The top ten hold 2% to 3% of the sample, which has some 150,000 clones, under 75% seen once. Germline V gene sequence: CDR1 SGHRS, CDR2 YFSETQ. The CDR3 is 14 amino acids. The ends lost 3 bases at V and 1 base at J; junction bases unmatched: 3.

Source material: PBMCs. The J gene is TRBJ2-5, the V gene TRBV5-1, with 7 nucleotides matching TRBD1. This TCR came from a woman aged 40 to 55 in good health and CMV-seronegative. Here the CDR3 DNA reads TGCGCCAGCAGCTCGACAGGGTCCCAAGAGACCCAGTACTTC. The encoded protein is CASSSTGSQETQYF.